This T cell receptor (beta chain) came from a study of T-cell reconstitution after alpha-beta-depleted transplantation in children (dated by TCRdb to between 2015 and 2016). Context from the whole study: Using TCR repertoire profiling, the study quantitatively followed how T-cell immune reconstitution unfolded in children after TCRalphabeta/CD19-depleted allogeneic hematopoietic cell transplantation.

The library was produced with PCR. TCRdb records Illumina HiSeq 2500 as the sequencer. To normalize quantification of the TCRbeta repertoire, the TCR libraries were built with molecular barcoding that relied on unique molecular identifiers. TCRdb reran the public reads through fastp at Q25 and MiXCR, keeping productive beta chains. Each record represents a unique CDR3 protein, reported with the most common genes and DNA among its rows. This sample holds some 280,000 distinct CDR3 sequences; 9.9% were observed only once. 10% of the sample goes to the ten largest clones. CDR1 SGHRS and CDR2 YFSETQ are derived from the germline V gene. From the cysteine up to the phenylalanine, the CDR3 has a length of 12 residues. The CDR3 DNA has 36 bases and is translated from base 1. With regard to this clonotype: Its antigen is still unknown. One end of the junction is discordant with germline, which a read error may explain.

The starting material was PBMCs from the stem cell graft donor, obtained from the stem cell graft. The receptor's source is a human donor who donated a stem cell graft to a child with SCID. The receptor chain draws on TRBV5-1 and TRBJ2-1; the D gene is not confidently resolved. The CDR3 reads as follows: CTSSLVRNEQFF. The sequence in DNA is TGCACCAGCAGCTTGGTTCGGAATGAGCAGTTCTTC.